One and the same sample provided the 16 T cell receptor beta chains below, sequenced in a study of cytotoxic CD8 clonotypes in ibrutinib-treated CLL. The assay was immunoSEQ multiplex PCR, and TCRdb's table has in-frame clones only and misses some. The table lists some 290,000 clones, about 80% of them singletons. The sample consisted of PBMCs, taken before ibrutinib treatment. All receptors derive from a human donor with chronic lymphocytic leukemia.

The chain employs TRBV4-2 and TRBJ2-1; D is unresolved. The CDR3 has 13 amino acids. Trimming cost V 6 bases and J 8 bases, with 14 bases left between them. Germline values: CDR1 LGHNA, CDR2 YNFKEQ. CDR3 amino acids: CASRSDRTDEQFF. CDR3 bases: TGTGCCAGCAGAAGCGACCGGACCGATGAGCAGTTCTTC.

V gene TRBV7-6 combines with J gene TRBJ2-1; 14 bases map to TRBD2. V gave up 2 bases and J gave up 16 bases; unmatched junction bases: 7. Germline V gene sequence: CDR1 SGHVS, CDR2 FNYEAQ. The CDR3 runs to 14 residues. CDR3: CASSLRLAGGPSFF. The CDR3 DNA sequence: TGTGCCAGCAGCTTACGACTAGCGGGAGGGCCTAGTTTCTTC. Full variable domain (remainder filled in from reference TRBV7-6 and TRBJ2-1): GAGVSQSPRYKVTKRGQDVALRCDPISGHVSLYWYRQALGQGPEFLTYFNYEAQQDKSGLPNDRFSAERPEGSISTLTIQRTEQRDSAMYRCASSLRLAGGPSFFGPGTRLTVL.

The chain has TRBV6-5 and TRBJ1-2, with TRBD1 identical over 7 bases. The J segment lost 2 bases and the V segment lost 10 bases, leaving 7 bases of the junction unmatched. Germline assignment: CDR1 MNHEY and CDR2 SVGAGI. The CDR3 loop spans 13 amino acids. CDR3 DNA: TGTGCCACCGAGGACAGGAGGAACTATGGCTACACCTTC. Its protein is CATEDRRNYGYTF.

The gene calls are TRBV7-9 and TRBJ1-3; D gene uncertain. V was cut by 1 base and J by 4 bases, with 20 bases left in between. Per the germline V gene, CDR1 is SEHNR and CDR2 is FQNEAQ (reference sequence). The CDR3 loop spans 18 amino acids. For the CDR3, the DNA is TGTGCCAGCAGCTTAGTTGGAGAGGCGCGGGTGAGGGGAAACACCATATATTTT. This sequence encodes CASSLVGEARVRGNTIYF. The variable domain in full, completed from reference TRBV7-9 and TRBJ1-3, reads DTGVSQNPRHKITKRGQNVTFRCDPISEHNRLYWYRQTLGQGPEFLTYFQNEAQLEKSRLLSDRFSAERPKGSFSTLEIQRTEQGDSAMYLCASSLVGEARVRGNTIYFGEGSWLTVV.

About this clone itself: Other nucleotide sequences from this sample produce the same CDR3. The V call is TRBV7-8, the J call TRBJ2-1, with 8 bases lining up with TRBD2. Trimming took 5 bases from V and 6 from J; bases not matched to a gene: 3. This CDR3 comprises 13 residues. Germline CDR1 reads SGHVS; CDR2 reads FQNEAQ. CDR3 nucleotides: TGTGCCAGCAGCCTGGGACTAGTCAATGAGCAGTTCTTC. Its translation is CASSLGLVNEQFF.

The chain recombines TRBV19 with TRBJ2-3; D uncertain. Trimming removed 7 bases at V and 2 bases at J, with 4 bases between. The CDR3 spans 11 residues. Per germline, CDR1 LNHDA and CDR2 SQIVND (reference sequence). In DNA form, the CDR3 reads TGTGCCAGTACCCACACAGATACGCAGTATTTT. Translated, it gives CASTHTDTQYF.

CDR3 amino acids: CASSLTSNSEQYF. CDR3 DNA: TGTGCCAGCAGCTTGACCTCAAACTCCGAGCAGTACTTC. The chain links TRBV5-4 to TRBJ2-7; D gene ambiguous. The CDR3 has 13 amino acids. CDR1 is SGHNT and CDR2 is YYREEE in the germline V gene (reference sequence). Trimming took 1 base from V and 6 from J, leaving 11 bases between them.

V gene TRBV6-1 combines with J gene TRBJ1-1, with TRBD1 as a possible D gene (6 bases). The V gene's germline CDR1 is MNHNS and CDR2 SASEGT. Trimming cost V 7 bases and J 0 bases, with 12 bases left between them. The CDR3 extends over 14 amino acids. The DNA of the CDR3 is TGTGCCAGCACTTTGGGACAACTGAACACTGAAGCTTTCTTT. Its translation is CASTLGQLNTEAFF.

This clone was picked up one time. The rearrangement joins TRBV6-1 to TRBJ2-1; 12 bases align to TRBD2. CDR1 MNHNS and CDR2 SASEGT come from the germline V gene. Trimming removed 8 bases from V and 6 bases from J; junction bases left unmatched: 5. This CDR3 region has 14 residues. DNA for the CDR3: TGTGCCAGCGTCCGGACTAGCGGGATCAATGAGCAGTTCTTC. It specifies CASVRTSGINEQFF.

The chain employs TRBV5-1 and TRBJ2-7; D tentatively fits TRBD1 or TRBD2 (5 bases each). The CDR3 sequence is 13 residues long. CDR1 and CDR2 (germline): SGHRS, YFSETQ. V was shortened by 4 bases and J by 5 bases, with 13 bases between the two germline ends. The CDR3 sequence is CASSLPGPDEQYF. The CDR3 DNA is TGCGCCAGCAGCCTCCCGGGGCCCGACGAGCAGTACTTC.

This clone appeared a few times. The V and J genes are TRBV9 and TRBJ2-1; 7 positions agree with TRBD2. V lost 0 bases and J lost 3; bases outside the gene matches: 9. The CDR3 consists of 17 residues. CDR1 is SGDLS, CDR2 YYNGEE, per germline. CDR3 sequence reads: CASSVGGLGGSYNEQFF. As DNA, the CDR3 is TGTGCCAGCAGCGTAGGGGGTTTAGGCGGGAGCTACAATGAGCAGTTCTTC.

The chain recombines TRBV9 with TRBJ1-3, with D unresolved. The CDR3 contains 14 residues. CDR1 SGDLS and CDR2 YYNGEE come from the germline V gene. Trimming pared 0 bases from V and 2 bases from J, leaving 6 bases between. CDR3 sequence reads: CASSVAGTGNTIYF. In DNA form, the CDR3 reads TGTGCCAGCAGCGTAGCCGGGACTGGAAACACCATATATTTT.

This chain connects TRBV29-1 to TRBJ2-4; 11 positions match TRBD2. Germline V gene sequence: CDR1 SQVTM, CDR2 ANQGSEA. CDR3 length: 13 residues. Trimming at V came to 5 bases and at J to 5 bases, leaving 2 bases not matched to a gene. The CDR3 sequence: CSVTGLAENIQYF. The CDR3 DNA reads as TGCAGCGTTACGGGACTAGCGGAAAACATTCAGTACTTC. The full variable domain, completed using reference TRBV29-1 and TRBJ2-4, is SAVISQKPSRDICQRGTSLTIQCQVDSQVTMMFWYRQQPGQSLTLIATANQGSEATYESGFVIDKFPISRPNLTFSTLTVSNMSPEDSSIYLCSVTGLAENIQYFGAGTRLSVL.

This clone appeared a single time. This chain uses TRBV4-1 with TRBJ2-3; no clear D gene. Trimming stripped 7 bases from V and 4 bases from J, with 18 bases between. From germline, CDR1 is MGHRA and CDR2 YSYEKL. The CDR3 is made up of 15 amino acids. The CDR3 region has the DNA TGCGCCAGCAAGTCTTGGCATGACGGCGCAGATACGCAGTATTTT. It encodes CASKSWHDGADTQYF.

This clone was counted once. This same CDR3 is encoded by further DNA sequences in the sample. The chain employs TRBV11-3 and TRBJ2-7, with D unresolved. Germline V gene sequence: CDR1 SGHNT, CDR2 YENEEA. The V end lost 1 base, the J end lost 1 base, and 5 bases lay between the germline ends. The CDR3 has 13 amino acids. The CDR3 protein is CASSLGPSYEQYF. The CDR3 nucleotides read TGTGCCAGCAGCTTAGGCCCTTCCTACGAGCAGTACTTC.

This chain connects TRBV4-3 to TRBJ2-5; 7 bases align to TRBD1. Germline CDR1 and CDR2: LGHNA and YSLEER. Germline trimming cut 2 bases from V and 3 bases from J; bases unmatched to any gene: 6. CDR3 length equals 15 residues. The DNA of the CDR3 is TGCGCCAGCAGCCAACAGACAGGGATCGAAGAGACCCAGTACTTC. Translating it yields CASSQQTGIEETQYF.